A selection of T cell receptor beta chains follows, all from one sample in a study of T cell responses to AZD1222 COVID-19 vaccine. The table came from immunoSEQ multiplex PCR; TCRdb's copy has only in-frame clones and leaves some out. The data hold some 100,000 clones, with 85% to 90% observed a single time. Sequencing was performed on peripheral blood, taken on day 0 of AZD1222 vaccination. These TCRs come from an adult in good health. CDR3s include the opening cysteine and the closing phenylalanine or tryptophan. D genes are given only for firm matches. The size of a clone is reported for some rows only, either as once, few or many, or as a class for expanded clones.

cdr3_aa cdr3_nt d_call v_call clone_size j_call
CASRARLAQETQYF TGCGCCAGCAGGGCGCGACTAGCGCAAGAGACCCAGTACTTC TRBD2 TRBV5-1 - TRBJ2-5
CASSPPGGNTGELFF TGTGCCAGCAGCCCCCCGGGGGGGAACACCGGGGAGCTGTTTTTT TRBD2 TRBV7-3 - TRBJ2-2
CASSDTGVQETQYF TGTGCCAGCAGCGATACGGGGGTCCAAGAGACCCAGTACTTC - TRBV5-4 - TRBJ2-5
CASSEQGYTQYF TGTGCCAGCAGTGAGCAAGGATATACGCAGTATTTT - TRBV3-1/TRBV3-2 - TRBJ2-3
CASSLVLGEKLFF TGTGCCAGCAGCTTAGTTTTGGGGGAAAAACTGTTTTTT - TRBV7-9 - TRBJ1-4
CATQGGSGGYTF TGTGCCACCCAGGGAGGCTCGGGGGGCTACACCTTC - TRBV3-1/TRBV3-2 - TRBJ1-2
CAISESTSTDTQYF TGTGCCATCAGTGAGTCTACTAGCACAGATACGCAGTATTTT - TRBV10-3 - TRBJ2-3
CASSWQGGSSYNEQFF TGCGCCAGCAGCTGGCAGGGGGGGAGCTCCTACAATGAGCAGTTCTTC - TRBV5-1 - TRBJ2-1
CASSFNLYEQYF TGTGCCAGCAGTTTCAACCTTTACGAGCAGTACTTC - TRBV28 few TRBJ2-7
CASSIRGVNNSPLHF TGTGCCAGCAGCATCAGGGGGGTAAATAATTCACCCCTCCACTTT TRBD1 TRBV7-2 - TRBJ1-6
CASSNFEGNNEQFF TGTGCCAGCAGCAATTTCGAGGGGAACAATGAGCAGTTCTTC - TRBV7-3 few TRBJ2-1
CASTRTGWNQPQHF TGTGCCAGTACTAGGACAGGGTGGAATCAGCCCCAGCATTTT TRBD1 TRBV19 - TRBJ1-5
CASSLASGGYNEQFF TGTGCCAGCAGCTTAGCTAGCGGGGGCTACAATGAGCAGTTCTTC TRBD2 TRBV7-2 - TRBJ2-1
CASRGRVNTQYF TGTGCCAGCAGGGGTCGGGTCAATACGCAGTATTTT - TRBV6-5 - TRBJ2-3
CASSRTGGGNQPQHF TGTGCCAGCAGCCGGACAGGGGGAGGCAATCAGCCCCAGCATTTT TRBD1 TRBV7-9 few TRBJ1-5
CASSYSTLPLHF TGTGCCAGCAGTTACTCGACTTTACCCCTCCACTTT - TRBV6-2/TRBV6-3 - TRBJ1-6
CASTYRAGNTIYF TGTGCCAGCACCTACAGGGCTGGAAACACCATATATTTT - TRBV28 - TRBJ1-3
CASTLTPGSAYEQYF TGTGCCAGCACCCTTACCCCCGGGTCTGCCTACGAGCAGTACTTC - TRBV7-2 - TRBJ2-7
CASSPQTGVGEKLFF TGTGCCAGCAGTCCCCAGACAGGGGTTGGAGAAAAACTGTTTTTT TRBD1 TRBV28 - TRBJ1-4
CASSQETQYF TGTGCCAGCAGCCAAGAGACCCAGTACTTC - TRBV3-1/TRBV3-2 - TRBJ2-5
CASRDTGGTNYGYTF TGTGCCAGCAGAGATACAGGGGGGACTAACTATGGCTACACCTTC TRBD1 TRBV6-5 - TRBJ1-2
CASSFGGTNYEQYF TGTGCCAGCAGCTTTGGCGGTACGAACTACGAGCAGTACTTC - TRBV13 many TRBJ2-7
CASSPGTGLNQPQHF TGTGCCAGCAGCCCAGGGACAGGCCTTAATCAGCCCCAGCATTTT TRBD1 TRBV5-6 - TRBJ1-5
CASSRLRSTEAFF TGTGCCAGCAGTCGATTGAGGAGCACTGAAGCTTTCTTT - TRBV27 once TRBJ1-1
CASSLQRGPGNTIYF TGTGCCAGCAGCTTGCAGAGGGGGCCTGGAAACACCATATATTTT TRBD1 TRBV7-6 - TRBJ1-3
CAWSNLQGYGYTF TGTGCCTGGAGTAACCTTCAAGGCTATGGCTACACCTTC - TRBV30 - TRBJ1-2
CASSLAQASNEKLFF TGTGCCAGTAGTCTCGCACAGGCCTCTAATGAAAAACTGTTTTTT - TRBV19 - TRBJ1-4
CASSPALAGGSDTQYF TGTGCCAGCAGCCCCGCACTAGCGGGGGGCTCAGATACGCAGTATTTT TRBD2 TRBV11-1 - TRBJ2-3
CASSLSPVQYEQYF TGCGCCAGCAGCTTGTCTCCCGTTCAATACGAGCAGTACTTC - TRBV5-1 - TRBJ2-7
CASSAGQTRGDGYTF TGTGCCAGCAGCGCGGGACAGACACGAGGGGATGGCTACACCTTC TRBD1 TRBV9 - TRBJ1-2
CASSSGVEQYF TGCGCCAGCAGCTCAGGGGTTGAGCAGTACTTC - TRBV5-1 - TRBJ2-7
CASSGRDYPDTDTQYF TGTGCCAGCAGTGGAAGGGACTACCCAGACACAGATACGCAGTATTTT TRBD2 TRBV6-1 - TRBJ2-3
CASSEQRGREQYF TGTGCCAGCAGTGAACAGCGGGGGAGGGAGCAGTACTTC TRBD2 TRBV6-1 - TRBJ2-7
CASSEGQGVSPLHF TGTGCCAGCAGTGAGGGGCAGGGGGTTTCACCCCTCCACTTT TRBD1 TRBV6-4 - TRBJ1-6
CASSLEGGPYNEQFF TGCGCCAGCAGCTTGGAGGGGGGGCCCTACAATGAGCAGTTCTTC - TRBV5-1 - TRBJ2-1
CASTKPGPAAEAFF TGTGCCAGTACTAAACCGGGGCCGGCGGCTGAAGCTTTCTTT - TRBV19 - TRBJ1-1
CASSEPGTGFGQYF TGTGCCAGCAGTGAACCCGGGACAGGATTTGGGCAGTACTTC TRBD1 TRBV25-1 - TRBJ2-7
CASSAGRDISPNGYTF TGTGCCAGCAGCGCCGGAAGGGACATATCCCCAAATGGCTACACCTTC - TRBV9 - TRBJ1-2
CASSLRPHPPGQGLNNQPQHF TGTGCCAGCAGTTTACGCCCTCATCCCCCGGGGCAGGGTTTAAACAATCAGCCCCAGCATTTT - TRBV27 - TRBJ1-5
CASSFRGNQPQHF TGTGCCAGCTCTTTTCGTGGCAATCAGCCCCAGCATTTT - TRBV9 - TRBJ1-5
CASSQEVLRGGQGAFPGYTF TGCGCCAGCAGCCAAGAAGTTCTTAGGGGGGGACAGGGGGCGTTTCCCGGCTACACCTTC TRBD1 TRBV4-1 once TRBJ1-2